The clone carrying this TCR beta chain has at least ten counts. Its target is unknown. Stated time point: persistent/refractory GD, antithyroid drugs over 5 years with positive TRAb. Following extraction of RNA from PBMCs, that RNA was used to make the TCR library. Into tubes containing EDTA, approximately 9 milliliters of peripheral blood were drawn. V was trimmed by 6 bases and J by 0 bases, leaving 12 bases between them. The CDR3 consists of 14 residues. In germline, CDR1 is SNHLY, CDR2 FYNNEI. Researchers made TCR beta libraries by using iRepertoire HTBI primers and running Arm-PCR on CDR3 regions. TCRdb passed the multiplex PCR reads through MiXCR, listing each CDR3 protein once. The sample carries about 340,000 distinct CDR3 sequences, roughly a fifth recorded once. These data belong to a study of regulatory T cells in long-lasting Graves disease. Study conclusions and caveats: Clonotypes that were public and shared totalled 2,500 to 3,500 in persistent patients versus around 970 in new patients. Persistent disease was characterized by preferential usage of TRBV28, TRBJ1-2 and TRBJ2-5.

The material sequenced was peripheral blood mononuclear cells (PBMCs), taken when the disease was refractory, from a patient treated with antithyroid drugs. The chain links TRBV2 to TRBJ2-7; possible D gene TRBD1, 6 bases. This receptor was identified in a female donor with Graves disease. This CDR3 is CASSLDSISYEQYF. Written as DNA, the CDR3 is TGTGCCAGCAGCTTGGACAGCATCTCCTACGAGCAGTACTTC.